This T cell receptor beta chain stems from a study of T-cell memory formation after mild COVID-19. Findings and limits, study-wide: Clones that contracted clustered mainly in CM and EM if CD4+ and in EMRA if CD8+. CD4/CD8 balance characterized clones contracting day 15 to 85, and CD4+ skew characterized later expanders.

This clonotype was picked up a small number of times. Its target is not known. Per germline, CDR1 SGHVS and CDR2 FQNEAQ. The V gene end was trimmed by 3 bases and the J gene end by 0 bases; junction bases not matched to a gene: 9. The length of the CDR3 is 17 residues. TCRdb reanalysed the 5' RACE reads using MiXCR and keeps one entry per CDR3 protein. The data show roughly 410,000 distinct CDR3 sequences, approximately 24% seen once. The chain combines TRBV7-8 with TRBJ2-7, with 9 bases aligning to TRBD1. The sequenced material came from PBMCs or a T cell subset sorted from them (not recorded which). This receptor was taken from an adult woman who had mild COVID-19 (a few samples of this study predate the infection). Cell type and time point are not known. The CDR3 nucleotides read TGTGCCAGCAGCTTGACAGGGGGATTTATTAGCTCCTACGAGCAGTACTTC. Protein product: CASSLTGGFISSYEQYF.